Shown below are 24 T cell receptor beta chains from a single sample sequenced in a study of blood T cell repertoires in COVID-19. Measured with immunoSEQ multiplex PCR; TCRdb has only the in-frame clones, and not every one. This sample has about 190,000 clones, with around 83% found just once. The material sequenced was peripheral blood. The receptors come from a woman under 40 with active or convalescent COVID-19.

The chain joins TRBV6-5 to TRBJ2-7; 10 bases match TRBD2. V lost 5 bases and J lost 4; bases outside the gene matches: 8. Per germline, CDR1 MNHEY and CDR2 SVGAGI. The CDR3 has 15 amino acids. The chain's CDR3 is CASSPRAGGEYEQYF. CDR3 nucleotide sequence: TGTGCCAGCAGTCCCAGAGCGGGGGGGGAATACGAGCAGTACTTC.

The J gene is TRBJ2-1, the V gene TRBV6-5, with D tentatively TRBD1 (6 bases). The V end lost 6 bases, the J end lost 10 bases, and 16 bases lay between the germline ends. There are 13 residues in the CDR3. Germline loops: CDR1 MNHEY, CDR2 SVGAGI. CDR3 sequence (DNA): TGTGCCAGCAGCCGAACGACAGGCGGCGAGCAGTTCTTC. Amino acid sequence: CASSRTTGGEQFF.

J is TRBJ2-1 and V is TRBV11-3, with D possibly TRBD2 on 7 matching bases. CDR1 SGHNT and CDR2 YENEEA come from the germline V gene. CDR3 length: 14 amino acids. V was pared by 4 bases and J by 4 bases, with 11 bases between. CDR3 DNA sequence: TGTGCCAGCAGCTCGGGGGGCCGGTACAATGAGCAGTTCTTC. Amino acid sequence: CASSSGGRYNEQFF.

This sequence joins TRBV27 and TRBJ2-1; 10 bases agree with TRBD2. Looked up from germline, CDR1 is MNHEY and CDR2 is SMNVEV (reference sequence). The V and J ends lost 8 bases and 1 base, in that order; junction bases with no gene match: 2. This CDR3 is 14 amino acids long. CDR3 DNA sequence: TGTGCCAGCGATAGCGGGAGGTCCTACAATGAGCAGTTCTTC. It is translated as CASDSGRSYNEQFF.

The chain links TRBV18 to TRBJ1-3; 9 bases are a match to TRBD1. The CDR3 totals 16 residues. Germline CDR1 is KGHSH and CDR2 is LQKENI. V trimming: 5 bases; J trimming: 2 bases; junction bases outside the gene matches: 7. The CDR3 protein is CASSGRTGEAGNTIYF. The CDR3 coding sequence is TGTGCCAGCTCAGGCCGGACAGGGGAGGCTGGAAACACCATATATTTT.

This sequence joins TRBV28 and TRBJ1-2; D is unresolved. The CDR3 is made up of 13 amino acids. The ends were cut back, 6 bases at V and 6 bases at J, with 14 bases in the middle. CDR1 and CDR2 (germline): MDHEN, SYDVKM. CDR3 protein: CASRQQRMDGYTF. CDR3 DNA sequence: TGTGCCAGCAGACAACAGCGGATGGATGGCTACACCTTC.

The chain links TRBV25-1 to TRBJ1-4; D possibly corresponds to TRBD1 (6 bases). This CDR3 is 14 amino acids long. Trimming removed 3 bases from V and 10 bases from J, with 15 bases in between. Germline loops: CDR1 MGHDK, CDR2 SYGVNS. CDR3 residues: CASSDPRGGVKLFF. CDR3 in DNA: TGTGCCAGCAGTGATCCCAGAGGGGGGGTAAAACTGTTTTTT.

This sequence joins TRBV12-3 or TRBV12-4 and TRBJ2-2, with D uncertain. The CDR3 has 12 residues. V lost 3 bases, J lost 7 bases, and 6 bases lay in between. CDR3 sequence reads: CASSFPFGELFF. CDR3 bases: TGTGCCAGCAGTTTCCCGTTCGGGGAGCTGTTTTTT.

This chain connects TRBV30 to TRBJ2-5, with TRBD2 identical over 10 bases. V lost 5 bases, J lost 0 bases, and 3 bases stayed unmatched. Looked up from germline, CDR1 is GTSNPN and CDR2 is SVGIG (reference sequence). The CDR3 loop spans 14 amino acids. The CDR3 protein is CAWASGGNQETQYF. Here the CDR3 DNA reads TGTGCCTGGGCTAGCGGGGGTAACCAAGAGACCCAGTACTTC.

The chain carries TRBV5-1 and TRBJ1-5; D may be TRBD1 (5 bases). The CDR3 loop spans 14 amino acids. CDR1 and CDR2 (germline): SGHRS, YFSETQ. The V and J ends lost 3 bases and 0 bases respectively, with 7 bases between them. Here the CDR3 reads CASSSGGSNQPQHF. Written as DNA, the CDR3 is TGCGCCAGCAGCTCGGGGGGTAGCAATCAGCCCCAGCATTTT.

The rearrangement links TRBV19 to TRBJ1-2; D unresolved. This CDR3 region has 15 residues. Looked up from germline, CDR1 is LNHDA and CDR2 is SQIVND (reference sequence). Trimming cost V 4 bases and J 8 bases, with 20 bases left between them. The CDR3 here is CASSTIPDGREGYTF. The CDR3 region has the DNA TGTGCCAGTAGTACAATCCCGGACGGCCGGGAAGGCTACACCTTC.

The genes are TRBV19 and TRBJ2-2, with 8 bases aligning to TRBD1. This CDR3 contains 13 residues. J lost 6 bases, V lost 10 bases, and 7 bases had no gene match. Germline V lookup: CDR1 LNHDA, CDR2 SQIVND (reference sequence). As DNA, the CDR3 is TGTGCCACCCAGACAGGGGCCCCCGGGGAGCTGTTTTTT. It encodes CATQTGAPGELFF.

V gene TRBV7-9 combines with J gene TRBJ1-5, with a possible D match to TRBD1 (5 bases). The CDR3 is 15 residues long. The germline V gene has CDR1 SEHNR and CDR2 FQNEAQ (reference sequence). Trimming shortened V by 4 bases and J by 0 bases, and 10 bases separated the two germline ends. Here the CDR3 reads CASSSTEYSNQPQHF. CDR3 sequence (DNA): TGTGCCAGCAGCTCGACAGAGTATAGCAATCAGCCCCAGCATTTT. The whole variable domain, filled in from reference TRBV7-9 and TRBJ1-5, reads DTGVSQNPRHKITKRGQNVTFRCDPISEHNRLYWYRQTLGQGPEFLTYFQNEAQLEKSRLLSDRFSAERPKGSFSTLEIQRTEQGDSAMYLCASSSTEYSNQPQHFGDGTRLSIL.

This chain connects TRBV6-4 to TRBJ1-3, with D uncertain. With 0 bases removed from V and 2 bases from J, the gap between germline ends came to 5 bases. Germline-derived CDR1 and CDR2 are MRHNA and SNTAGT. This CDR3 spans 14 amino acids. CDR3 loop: CASSDSGAGNTIYF. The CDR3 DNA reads TGTGCCAGCAGTGACTCGGGCGCTGGAAACACCATATATTTT.

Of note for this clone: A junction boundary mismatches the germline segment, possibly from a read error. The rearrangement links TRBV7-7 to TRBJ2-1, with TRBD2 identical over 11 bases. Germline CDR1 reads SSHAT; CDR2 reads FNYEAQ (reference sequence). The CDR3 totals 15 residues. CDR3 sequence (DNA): TGTGCTAGCAGCCCCGGGACTAGCGGAAACAATGAGCAGTTCTTC. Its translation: CASSPGTSGNNEQFF. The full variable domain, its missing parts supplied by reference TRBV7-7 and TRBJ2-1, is GAGVSQSPRYKVTKRGQDVTLRCDPISSHATLYWYQQALGQGPEFLTYFNYEAQPDKSGLPSDRFSAERPEGSISTLTIQRTEQRDSAMYRCASSPGTSGNNEQFFGPGTRLTVL.

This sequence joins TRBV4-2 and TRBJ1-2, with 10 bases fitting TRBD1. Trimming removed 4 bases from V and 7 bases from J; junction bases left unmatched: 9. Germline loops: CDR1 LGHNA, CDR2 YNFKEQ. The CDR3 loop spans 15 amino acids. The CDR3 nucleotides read TGTGCCAGCAGCCCCAATCGACAGGGGGCATCTGGCTACACCTTC. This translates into CASSPNRQGASGYTF.

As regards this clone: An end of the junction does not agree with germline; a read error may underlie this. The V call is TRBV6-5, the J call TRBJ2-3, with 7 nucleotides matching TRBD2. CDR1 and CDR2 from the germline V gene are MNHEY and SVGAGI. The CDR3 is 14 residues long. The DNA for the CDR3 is TGTGCCAGCAGTTATCTGACTAGCAAAGATACGCAGTATTTT. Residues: CASSYLTSKDTQYF.

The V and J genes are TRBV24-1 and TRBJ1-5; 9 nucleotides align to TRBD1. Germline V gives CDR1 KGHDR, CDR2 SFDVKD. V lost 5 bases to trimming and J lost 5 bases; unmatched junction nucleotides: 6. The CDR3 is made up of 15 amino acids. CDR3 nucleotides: TGTGCCACCAGTGGGGGGACAGGGAGGTATCAGCCCCAGCATTTT. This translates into CATSGGTGRYQPQHF.

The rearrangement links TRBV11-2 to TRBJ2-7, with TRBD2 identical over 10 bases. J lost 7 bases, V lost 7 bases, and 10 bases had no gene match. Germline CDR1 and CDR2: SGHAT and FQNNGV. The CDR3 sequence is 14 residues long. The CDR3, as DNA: TGTGCCAGCACCATAGCGGGAGGCCCTAAGGAGCAGTACTTC. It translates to CASTIAGGPKEQYF.

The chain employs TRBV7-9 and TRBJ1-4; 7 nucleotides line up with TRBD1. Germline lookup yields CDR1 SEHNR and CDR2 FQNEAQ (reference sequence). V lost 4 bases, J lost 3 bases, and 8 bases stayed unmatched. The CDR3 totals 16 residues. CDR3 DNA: TGTGCCAGCAGCTATGGGACAGTCCGATCTAATGAAAAACTGTTTTTT. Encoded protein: CASSYGTVRSNEKLFF.

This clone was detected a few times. The CDR3 nucleotides read TGTGCCTGGCGCCCCTCAAGGACAGCGAGAAATTCACCCCTCCACTTT. This translates into CAWRPSRTARNSPLHF. The V and J genes are TRBV30 and TRBJ1-6; tentatively, D is TRBD1 (6 bases). Germline V CDR1 and CDR2: GTSNPN, SVGIG (reference sequence). The ends were cut back, 5 bases at V and 7 bases at J, with 21 bases in the middle. The CDR3 runs 16 residues.

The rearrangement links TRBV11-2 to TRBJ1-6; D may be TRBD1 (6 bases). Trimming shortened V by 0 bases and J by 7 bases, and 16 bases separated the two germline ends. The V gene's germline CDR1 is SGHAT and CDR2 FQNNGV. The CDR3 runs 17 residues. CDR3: CASSLDRGGLLNSPLHF. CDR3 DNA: TGTGCCAGCAGCTTAGATCGAGGGGGTCTTCTAAATTCACCCCTCCACTTT.

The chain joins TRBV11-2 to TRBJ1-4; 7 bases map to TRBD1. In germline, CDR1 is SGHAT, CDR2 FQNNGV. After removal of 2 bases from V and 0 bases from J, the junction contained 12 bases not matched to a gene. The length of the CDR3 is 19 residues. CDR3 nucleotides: TGTGCCAGCAGCTTAACACAGGGGAGCAGACCTTCAACTAATGAAAAACTGTTTTTT. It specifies CASSLTQGSRPSTNEKLFF.

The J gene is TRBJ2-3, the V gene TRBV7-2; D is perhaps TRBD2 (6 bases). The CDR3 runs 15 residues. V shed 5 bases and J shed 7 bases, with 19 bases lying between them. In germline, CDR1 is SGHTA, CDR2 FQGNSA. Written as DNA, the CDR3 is TGTGCCAGCAGCCCCACGCAGGGCCGCGGGAATACGCAGTATTTT. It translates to CASSPTQGRGNTQYF.